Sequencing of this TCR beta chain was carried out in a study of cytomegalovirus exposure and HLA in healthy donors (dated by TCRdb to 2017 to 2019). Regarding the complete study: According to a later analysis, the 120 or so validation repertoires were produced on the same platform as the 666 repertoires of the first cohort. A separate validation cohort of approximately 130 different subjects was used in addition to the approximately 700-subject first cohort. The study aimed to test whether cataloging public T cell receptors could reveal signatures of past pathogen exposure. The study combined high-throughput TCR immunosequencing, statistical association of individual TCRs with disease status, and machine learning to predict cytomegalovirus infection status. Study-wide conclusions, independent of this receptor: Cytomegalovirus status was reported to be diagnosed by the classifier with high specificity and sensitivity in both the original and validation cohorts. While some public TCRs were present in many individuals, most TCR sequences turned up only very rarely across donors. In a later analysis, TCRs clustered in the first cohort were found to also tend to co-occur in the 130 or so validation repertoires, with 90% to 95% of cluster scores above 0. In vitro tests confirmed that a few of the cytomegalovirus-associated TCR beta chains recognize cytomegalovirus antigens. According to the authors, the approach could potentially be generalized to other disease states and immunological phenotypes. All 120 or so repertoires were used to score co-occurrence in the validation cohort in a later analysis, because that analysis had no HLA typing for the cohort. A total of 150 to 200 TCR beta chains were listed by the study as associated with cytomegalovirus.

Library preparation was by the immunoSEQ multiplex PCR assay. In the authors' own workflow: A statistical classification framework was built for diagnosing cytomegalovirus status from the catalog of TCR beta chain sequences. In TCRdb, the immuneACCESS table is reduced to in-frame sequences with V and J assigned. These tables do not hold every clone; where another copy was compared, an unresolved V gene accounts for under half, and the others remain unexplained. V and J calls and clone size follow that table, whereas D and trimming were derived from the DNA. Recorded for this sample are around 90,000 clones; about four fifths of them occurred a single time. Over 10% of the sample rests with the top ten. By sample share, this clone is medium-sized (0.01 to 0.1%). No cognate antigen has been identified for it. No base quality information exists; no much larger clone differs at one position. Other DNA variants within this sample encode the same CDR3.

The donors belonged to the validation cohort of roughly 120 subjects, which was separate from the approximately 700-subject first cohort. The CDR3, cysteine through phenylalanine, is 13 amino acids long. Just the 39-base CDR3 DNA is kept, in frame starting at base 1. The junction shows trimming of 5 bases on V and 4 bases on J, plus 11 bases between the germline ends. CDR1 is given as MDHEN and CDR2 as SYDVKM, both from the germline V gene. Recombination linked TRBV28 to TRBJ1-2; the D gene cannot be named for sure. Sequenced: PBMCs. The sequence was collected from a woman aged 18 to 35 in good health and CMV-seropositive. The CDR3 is CASSLGRGYGYTF. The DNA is TGTGCCAGCAGTCTTGGACGGGGCTATGGCTACACCTTC.